These T cell receptor beta chains were read from a single sample in a study of blood T cells in healthy people across ages. TCRdb redid the calling of the 5' RACE reads with MiXCR, one entry per CDR3 protein. The sample lists about 800,000 distinct CDR3 sequences, roughly 50% seen once, with roughly 22% in the top ten. The source material was blood. All receptors come from a man aged 25 to 40 in good health. The CDR3 runs from the conserved cysteine through the conserved F or W. A D gene is named only where the DNA matches it firmly. The size field is filled for only some rows; it gives once, few, many or a size class.

size: few; V: TRBV9; D: NA; J: TRBJ2-1; CDR3: CASSAMTQSSYNEQFF; DNA: TGTGCCAGCAGCGCGATGACTCAGAGCTCCTACAATGAGCAGTTCTTC
size: NA; V: TRBV11-2; D: NA; J: TRBJ2-6; CDR3: CASIDFRVPGANVLTF; DNA: TGTGCCAGCATCGACTTCAGGGTCCCTGGGGCCAACGTTCTGACTTTC
size: NA; V: TRBV25-1; D: NA; J: TRBJ1-1; CDR3: CASSDPGARTNTEAFF; DNA: TGTGCCAGCAGTGACCCCGGAGCGAGGACGAACACTGAAGCTTTCTTT
size: few; V: TRBV6-1; D: TRBD2; J: TRBJ2-7; CDR3: CATRLAAYEQYF; DNA: TGTGCCACCCGCCTAGCGGCCTACGAGCAGTACTTC
size: NA; V: TRBV25-1; D: TRBD1; J: TRBJ2-3; CDR3: CASSDPGQGVADTQYF; DNA: TGTGCCAGCAGTGATCCAGGACAGGGGGTGGCTGATACGCAGTATTTT
size: few; V: TRBV20-1; D: TRBD1; J: TRBJ2-7; CDR3: CSATALGTGSSYEQYF; DNA: TGCAGTGCTACGGCCTTAGGGACAGGGAGCTCCTACGAGCAGTACTTC
size: NA; V: TRBV7-2; D: NA; J: TRBJ2-3; CDR3: CASSLGDMDTQYF; DNA: TGTGCCAGCAGCTTAGGAGACATGGATACGCAGTATTTT
size: NA; V: TRBV20-1; D: NA; J: TRBJ1-5; CDR3: CRAIQVARPQHF; DNA: TGCAGGGCAATACAGGTGGCTCGGCCCCAGCATTTT
size: NA; V: TRBV7-9; D: NA; J: TRBJ2-7; CDR3: CASSPIGGTYEQYF; DNA: TGTGCCAGCAGCCCCATTGGAGGGACCTACGAGCAGTACTTC
size: few; V: TRBV12-5; D: NA; J: TRBJ2-7; CDR3: CASGLVGAGVYEQYF; DNA: TGTGCTAGTGGTTTGGTCGGGGCAGGGGTCTACGAGCAGTACTTC
size: NA; V: TRBV7-9; D: NA; J: TRBJ1-1; CDR3: CASSLGEALNTEAFF; DNA: TGTGCCAGCAGCTTAGGGGAGGCGCTGAACACTGAAGCTTTCTTT
size: NA; V: TRBV5-6; D: TRBD2; J: TRBJ2-5; CDR3: CASSLAALGGASETQYF; DNA: TGTGCCAGCAGCTTGGCTGCACTCGGGGGGGCGTCAGAGACCCAGTACTTC
size: NA; V: TRBV27; D: NA; J: TRBJ2-7; CDR3: CASSLIGNYEQYF; DNA: TGTGCCAGCAGCCTAATCGGGAACTACGAGCAGTACTTC
size: NA; V: TRBV9; D: NA; J: TRBJ2-1; CDR3: CASSRFYNEQFF; DNA: TGTGCCAGCAGCCGATTTTACAATGAGCAGTTCTTC
size: many; V: TRBV7-2; D: TRBD1; J: TRBJ2-7; CDR3: CASSFRDRAYEQYF; DNA: TGTGCCAGCAGCTTCCGGGACAGGGCCTACGAGCAGTACTTC
size: few; V: TRBV7-2; D: NA; J: TRBJ2-5; CDR3: CASGSLGGQETQYF; DNA: TGTGCCAGCGGGTCGTTGGGCGGCCAAGAGACCCAGTACTTC
size: NA; V: TRBV6-5; D: NA; J: TRBJ2-7; CDR3: CASRHRAYYEQYF; DNA: TGTGCCAGCAGGCACAGGGCGTATTACGAGCAGTACTTC
size: NA; V: TRBV12-3/TRBV12-4; D: NA; J: TRBJ2-3; CDR3: CASSIPSADTQYF; DNA: TGTGCCAGCAGTATCCCGTCAGCAGATACGCAGTATTTT
size: few; V: TRBV29-1; D: TRBD1; J: TRBJ2-1; CDR3: CSVEDSGTANNEQFF; DNA: TGCAGCGTTGAGGATTCCGGGACAGCTAACAATGAGCAGTTCTTC
size: once; V: TRBV29-1; D: NA; J: TRBJ2-1; CDR3: CSVDHVHEQFF; DNA: TGCAGCGTTGATCACGTCCATGAGCAGTTCTTC
size: NA; V: TRBV20-1; D: TRBD2; J: TRBJ2-3; CDR3: CSAGGLARTDTQYF; DNA: TGCAGTGCTGGGGGACTAGCTCGCACAGATACGCAGTATTTT
size: NA; V: TRBV30; D: NA; J: TRBJ2-7; CDR3: CAWSPGPGHSSYEQYF; DNA: TGTGCCTGGAGTCCCGGACCGGGACATTCTTCCTACGAGCAGTACTTC
size: many; V: TRBV7-2; D: NA; J: TRBJ2-5; CDR3: CASSRGTPPETQYF; DNA: TGTGCCAGCAGTCGAGGGACCCCGCCAGAGACCCAGTACTTC
size: NA; V: TRBV6-1; D: NA; J: TRBJ2-2; CDR3: CASSVTGQTNTGELFF; DNA: TGTGCCAGCAGTGTTACAGGACAGACCAACACCGGGGAGCTGTTTTTT
size: NA; V: TRBV20-1; D: NA; J: TRBJ2-3; CDR3: CSVTSPVADTQYF; DNA: TGCAGCGTGACTTCCCCGGTGGCAGATACGCAGTATTTT
size: NA; V: TRBV10-3; D: TRBD1; J: TRBJ2-7; CDR3: CAINGDRSYEQYF; DNA: TGTGCCATCAACGGGGACAGAAGCTACGAGCAGTACTTC
size: NA; V: TRBV6-6; D: TRBD1; J: TRBJ2-7; CDR3: CASRSTGAPSSYEQYF; DNA: TGTGCCAGCAGATCCACAGGGGCCCCAAGCTCCTACGAGCAGTACTTC
size: many; V: TRBV7-2; D: NA; J: TRBJ2-7; CDR3: CASSLELVVGESHYEQYF; DNA: TGTGCCAGCAGCTTAGAATTGGTCGTCGGGGAATCCCACTACGAGCAGTACTTC
size: NA; V: TRBV12-3/TRBV12-4; D: NA; J: TRBJ2-7; CDR3: CASSYGTYEQYF; DNA: TGTGCCAGCAGTTACGGGACCTACGAGCAGTACTTC
size: NA; V: TRBV20-1; D: TRBD2; J: TRBJ2-3; CDR3: CSAAPTPREGRDTQYF; DNA: TGCAGTGCTGCCCCAACTCCGCGGGAGGGCCGGGATACGCAGTATTTT
size: few; V: TRBV12-3/TRBV12-4; D: NA; J: TRBJ2-1; CDR3: CASSFAGEQFF; DNA: TGTGCCAGCAGTTTTGCTGGGGAGCAGTTCTTC
size: NA; V: TRBV7-9; D: TRBD2; J: TRBJ2-1; CDR3: CASNKGLAEFSSYNEQFF; DNA: TGTGCCAGCAACAAGGGACTAGCGGAGTTCAGCTCCTACAATGAGCAGTTTTTC
size: NA; V: TRBV28; D: TRBD2; J: TRBJ2-5; CDR3: CASSLEREARWAQYF; DNA: TGTGCCAGCAGCCTCGAGCGGGAGGCCCGGTGGGCCCAGTACTTC
size: few; V: TRBV9; D: TRBD2; J: TRBJ2-3; CDR3: CASSISPLAGGSDTQYF; DNA: TGTGCCAGCAGCATCAGTCCCCTAGCGGGAGGCTCTGATACGCAGTATTTT
size: NA; V: TRBV29-1; D: TRBD1; J: TRBJ2-7; CDR3: CSVEEGGTGYEQYF; DNA: TGCAGCGTTGAAGAGGGTGGGACAGGCTACGAGCAGTACTTC
size: NA; V: TRBV24-1; D: NA; J: TRBJ2-1; CDR3: CATSAGGASETQFF; DNA: TGTGCCACCAGTGCTGGGGGCGCTTCGGAGACCCAGTTCTTC
size: NA; V: TRBV13; D: TRBD1; J: TRBJ1-2; CDR3: CASSTRQGRYGYTF; DNA: TGTGCCAGCAGCACTAGACAGGGGCGCTATGGCTACACCTTC
size: few; V: TRBV10-3; D: NA; J: TRBJ1-5; CDR3: CAISPQGEQPQHF; DNA: TGTGCCATCAGTCCTCAGGGAGAACAGCCCCAGCATTTT